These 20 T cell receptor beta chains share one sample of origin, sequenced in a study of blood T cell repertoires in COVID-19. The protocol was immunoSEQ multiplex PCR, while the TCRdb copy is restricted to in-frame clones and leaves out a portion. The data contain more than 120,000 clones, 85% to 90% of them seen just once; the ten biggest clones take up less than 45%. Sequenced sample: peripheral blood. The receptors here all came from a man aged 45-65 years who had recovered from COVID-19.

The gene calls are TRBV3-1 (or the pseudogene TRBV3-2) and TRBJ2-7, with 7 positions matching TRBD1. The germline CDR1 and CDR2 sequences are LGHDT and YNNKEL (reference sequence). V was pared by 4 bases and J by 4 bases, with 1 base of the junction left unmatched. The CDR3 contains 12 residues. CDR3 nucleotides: TGTGCCAGCAGCCGACAGGGTTACGAGCAGTACTTC. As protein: CASSRQGYEQYF.

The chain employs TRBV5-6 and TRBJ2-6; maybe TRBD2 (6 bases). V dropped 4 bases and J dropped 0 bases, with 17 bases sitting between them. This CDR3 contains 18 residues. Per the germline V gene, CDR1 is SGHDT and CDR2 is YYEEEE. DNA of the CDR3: TGTGCCAGCAGCCCACCTCCGGGACTGATCTCTGGGGCCAACGTCCTGACTTTC. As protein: CASSPPPGLISGANVLTF.

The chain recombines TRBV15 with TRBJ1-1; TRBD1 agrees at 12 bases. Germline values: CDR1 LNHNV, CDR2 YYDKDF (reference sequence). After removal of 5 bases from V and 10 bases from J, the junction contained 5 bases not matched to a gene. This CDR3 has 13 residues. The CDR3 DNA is TGTGCCACCAGCGGGGACAGGGGGCGGGTAGCTTTCTTT. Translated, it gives CATSGDRGRVAFF.

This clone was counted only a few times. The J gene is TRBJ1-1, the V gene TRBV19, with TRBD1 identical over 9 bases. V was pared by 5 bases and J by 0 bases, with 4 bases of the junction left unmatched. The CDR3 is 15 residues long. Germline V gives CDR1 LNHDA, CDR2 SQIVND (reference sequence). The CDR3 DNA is TGTGCCAGTAGTGAAGACAGGGGGTTGAACACTGAAGCTTTCTTT. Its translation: CASSEDRGLNTEAFF.

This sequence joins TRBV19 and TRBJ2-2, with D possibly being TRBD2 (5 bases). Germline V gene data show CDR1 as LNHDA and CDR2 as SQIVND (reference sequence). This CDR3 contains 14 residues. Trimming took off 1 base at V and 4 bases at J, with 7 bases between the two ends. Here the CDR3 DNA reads TGTGCCAGTAGTATAGTAGCGACCACCGGGGAGCTGTTTTTT. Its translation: CASSIVATTGELFF.

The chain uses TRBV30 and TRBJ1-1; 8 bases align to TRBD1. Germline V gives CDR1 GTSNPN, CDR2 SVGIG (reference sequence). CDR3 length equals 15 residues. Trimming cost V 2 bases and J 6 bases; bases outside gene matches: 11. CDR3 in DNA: TGTGCCTGGAGTCCATGGGGACAGGCGGCATCTGAAGCTTTCTTT. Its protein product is CAWSPWGQAASEAFF.

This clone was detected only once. DNA of the CDR3: TGCGCCAGCAGCGATGCGTTAGGCGGCTCTGGAAACACCATATATTTT. It is translated as CASSDALGGSGNTIYF. The chain combines TRBV5-1 with TRBJ1-3; the D is unclear. This CDR3 is built from 16 residues. Trimming stripped 4 bases from V and 0 bases from J, with 14 bases between. Germline CDR1 and CDR2: SGHRS and YFSETQ.

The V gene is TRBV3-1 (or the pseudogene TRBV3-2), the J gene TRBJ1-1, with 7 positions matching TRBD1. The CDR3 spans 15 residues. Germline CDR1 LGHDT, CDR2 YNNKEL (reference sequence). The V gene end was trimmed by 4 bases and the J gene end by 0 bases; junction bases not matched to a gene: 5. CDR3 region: CASSPLDRLNTEAFF. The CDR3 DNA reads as TGTGCCAGCAGCCCATTGGACAGGCTGAACACTGAAGCTTTCTTT.

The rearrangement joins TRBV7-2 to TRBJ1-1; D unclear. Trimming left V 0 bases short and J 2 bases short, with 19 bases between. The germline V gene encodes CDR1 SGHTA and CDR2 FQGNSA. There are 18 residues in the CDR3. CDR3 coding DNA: TGTGCCAGCAGCTTAGCGCAAGGGCGCCTCCGGGGAAACACTGAAGCTTTCTTT. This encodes CASSLAQGRLRGNTEAFF.

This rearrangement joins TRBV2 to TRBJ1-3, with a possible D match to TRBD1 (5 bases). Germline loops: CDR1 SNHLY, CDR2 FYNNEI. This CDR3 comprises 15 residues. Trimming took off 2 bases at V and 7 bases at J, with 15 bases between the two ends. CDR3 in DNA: TGTGCCAGCAGTGAAAGTCGCGCAGGGCTGAACACCATATATTTT. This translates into CASSESRAGLNTIYF.

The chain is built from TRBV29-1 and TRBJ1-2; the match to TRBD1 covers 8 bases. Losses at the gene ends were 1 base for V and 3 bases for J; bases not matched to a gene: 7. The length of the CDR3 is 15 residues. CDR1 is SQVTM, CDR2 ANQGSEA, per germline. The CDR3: CSVEGGDRTYYGYTF. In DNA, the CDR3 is TGCAGCGTTGAAGGTGGGGACAGGACTTACTATGGCTACACCTTC.

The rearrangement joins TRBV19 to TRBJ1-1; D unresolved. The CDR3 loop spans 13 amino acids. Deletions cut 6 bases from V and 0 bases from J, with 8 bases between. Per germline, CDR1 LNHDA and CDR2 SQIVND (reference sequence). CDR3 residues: CASSLQMNTEAFF. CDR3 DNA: TGTGCCAGTAGCCTCCAGATGAACACTGAAGCTTTCTTT.

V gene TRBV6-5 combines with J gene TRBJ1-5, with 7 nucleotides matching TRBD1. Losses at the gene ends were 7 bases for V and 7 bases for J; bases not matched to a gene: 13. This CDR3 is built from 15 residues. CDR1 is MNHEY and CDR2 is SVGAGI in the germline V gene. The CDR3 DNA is TGTGCCAGCACCCGGGACAGCGGCACGGGGCAGCCCCAGCATTTT. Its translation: CASTRDSGTGQPQHF.

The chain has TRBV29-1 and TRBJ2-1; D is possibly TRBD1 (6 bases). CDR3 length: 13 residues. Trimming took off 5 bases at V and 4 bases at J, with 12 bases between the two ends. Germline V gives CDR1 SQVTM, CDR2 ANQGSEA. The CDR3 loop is CSVRAGTYNEQFF. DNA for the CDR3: TGCAGCGTTCGGGCAGGGACATACAATGAGCAGTTCTTC.

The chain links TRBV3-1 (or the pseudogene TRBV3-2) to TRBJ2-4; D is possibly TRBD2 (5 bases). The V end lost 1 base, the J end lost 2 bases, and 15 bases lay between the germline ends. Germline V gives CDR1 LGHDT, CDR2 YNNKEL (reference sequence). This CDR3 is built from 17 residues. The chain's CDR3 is CASSQGAGLVPKNIQYF. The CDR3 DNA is TGTGCCAGCAGCCAAGGGGCGGGTCTCGTTCCCAAAAACATTCAGTACTTC.

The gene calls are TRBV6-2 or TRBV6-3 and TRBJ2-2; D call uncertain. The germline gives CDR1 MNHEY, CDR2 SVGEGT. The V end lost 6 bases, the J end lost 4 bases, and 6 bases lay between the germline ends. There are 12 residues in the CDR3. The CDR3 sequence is CASSLSTGELFF. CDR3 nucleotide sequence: TGTGCCAGCAGCCTCTCCACCGGGGAGCTGTTTTTT.

CDR3 nucleotides: TGCGCCAGCAGCTTGGCTACCCTGTTCTACAATGAGCAGTTCTTC. Translated: CASSLATLFYNEQFF. This chain links TRBV5-1 with TRBJ2-1; D is unresolved. Germline V gene sequence: CDR1 SGHRS, CDR2 YFSETQ. CDR3 size: 15 residues. Trimming removed 0 bases at V and 3 bases at J, with 10 bases between.

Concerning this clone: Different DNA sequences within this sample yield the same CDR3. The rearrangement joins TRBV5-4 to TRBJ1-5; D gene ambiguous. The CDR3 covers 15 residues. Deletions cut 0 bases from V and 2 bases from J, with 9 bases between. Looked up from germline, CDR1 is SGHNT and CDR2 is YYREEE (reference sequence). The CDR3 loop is CASSLGGQGNQPQHF. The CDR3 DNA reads TGTGCCAGCAGCTTGGGAGGGCAAGGCAATCAGCCCCAGCATTTT.

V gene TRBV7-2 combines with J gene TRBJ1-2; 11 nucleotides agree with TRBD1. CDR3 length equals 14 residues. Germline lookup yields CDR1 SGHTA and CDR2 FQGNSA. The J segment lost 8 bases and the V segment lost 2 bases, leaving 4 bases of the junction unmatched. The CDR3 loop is CASSLSDRGRGYTF. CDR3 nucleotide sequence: TGTGCCAGCAGCTTATCGGACAGGGGGCGCGGCTACACCTTC.

Written as DNA, the CDR3 is TGTGCCAGCGTACAGGGGACTAGTGAGACCCAGTACTTC. It specifies CASVQGTSETQYF. V and J are TRBV7-9 and TRBJ2-5, with a tentative D call TRBD2 (8 bases). The V gene's germline CDR1 is SEHNR and CDR2 FQNEAQ (reference sequence). The length of the CDR3 is 13 residues. V gave up 8 bases and J gave up 5 bases, with 15 bases separating them.